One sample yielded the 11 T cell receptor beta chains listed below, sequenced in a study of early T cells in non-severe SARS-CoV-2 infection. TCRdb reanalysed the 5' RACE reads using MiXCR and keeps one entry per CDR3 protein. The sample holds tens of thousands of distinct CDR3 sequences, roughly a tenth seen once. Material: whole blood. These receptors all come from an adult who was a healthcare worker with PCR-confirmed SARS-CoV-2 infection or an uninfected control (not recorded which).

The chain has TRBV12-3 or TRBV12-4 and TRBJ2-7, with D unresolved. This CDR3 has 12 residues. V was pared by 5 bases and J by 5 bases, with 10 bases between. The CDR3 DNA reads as TGTGCCAGCAGTGCTGCCCGGAACGAGCAGTACTTC. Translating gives CASSAARNEQYF.

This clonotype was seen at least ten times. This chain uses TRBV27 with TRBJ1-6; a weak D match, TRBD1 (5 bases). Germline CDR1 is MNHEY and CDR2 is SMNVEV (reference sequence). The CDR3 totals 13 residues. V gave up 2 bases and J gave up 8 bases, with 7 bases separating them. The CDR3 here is CASSLTRDSPLHF. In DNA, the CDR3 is TGTGCCAGCAGTTTAACCAGGGATTCACCCCTCCACTTT.

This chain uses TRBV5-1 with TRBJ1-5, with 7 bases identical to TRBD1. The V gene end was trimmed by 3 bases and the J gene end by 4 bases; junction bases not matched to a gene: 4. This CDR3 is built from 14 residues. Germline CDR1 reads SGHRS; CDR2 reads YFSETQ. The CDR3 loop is CASSSDRKNQPQHF. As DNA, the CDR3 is TGCGCCAGCAGCTCGGACAGGAAAAATCAGCCCCAGCATTTT.

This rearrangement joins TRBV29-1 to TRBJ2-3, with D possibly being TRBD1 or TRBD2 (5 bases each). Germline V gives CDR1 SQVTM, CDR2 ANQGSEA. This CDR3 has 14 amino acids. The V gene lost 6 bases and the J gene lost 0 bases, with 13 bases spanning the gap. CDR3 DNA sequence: TGCAGCGTGGAAAGAGGGGAAAGCACAGATACGCAGTATTTT. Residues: CSVERGESTDTQYF.

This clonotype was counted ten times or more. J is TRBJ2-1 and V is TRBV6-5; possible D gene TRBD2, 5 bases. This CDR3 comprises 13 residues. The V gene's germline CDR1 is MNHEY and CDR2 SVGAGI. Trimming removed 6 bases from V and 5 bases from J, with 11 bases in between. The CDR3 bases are TGTGCCAGCAGACCCACTAGAGACAATGAGCAGTTCTTC. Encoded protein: CASRPTRDNEQFF.

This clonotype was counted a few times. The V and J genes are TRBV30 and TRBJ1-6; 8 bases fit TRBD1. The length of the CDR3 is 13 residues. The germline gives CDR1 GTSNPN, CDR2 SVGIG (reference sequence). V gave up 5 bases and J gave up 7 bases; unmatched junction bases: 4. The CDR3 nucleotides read TGTGCCTGGGCGGGACAGGCGAATTCACCCCTCCACTTT. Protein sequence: CAWAGQANSPLHF.

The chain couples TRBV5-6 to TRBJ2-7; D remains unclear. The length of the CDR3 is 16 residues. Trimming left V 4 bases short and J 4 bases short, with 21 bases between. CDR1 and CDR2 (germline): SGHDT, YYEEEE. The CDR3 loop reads CASSLLKTPGRYEQYF. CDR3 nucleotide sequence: TGTGCCAGCAGCCTACTTAAGACTCCTGGGCGTTACGAGCAGTACTTC.

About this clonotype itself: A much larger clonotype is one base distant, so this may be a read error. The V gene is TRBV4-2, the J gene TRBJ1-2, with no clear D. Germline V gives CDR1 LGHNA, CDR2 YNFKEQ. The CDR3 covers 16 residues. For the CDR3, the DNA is TGTGCCGGCAGCCAGGATTTAGGGCAGTCTAACTATGGCTACACCTTC. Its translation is CAGSQDLGQSNYGYTF.

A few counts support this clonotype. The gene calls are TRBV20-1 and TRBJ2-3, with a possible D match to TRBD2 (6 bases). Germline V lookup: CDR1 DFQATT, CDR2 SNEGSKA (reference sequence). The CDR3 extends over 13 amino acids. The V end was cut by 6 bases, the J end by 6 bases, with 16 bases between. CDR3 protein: CSAAGGPGDTQYF. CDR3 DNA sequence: TGCAGTGCCGCCGGAGGGCCGGGTGATACGCAGTATTTT.

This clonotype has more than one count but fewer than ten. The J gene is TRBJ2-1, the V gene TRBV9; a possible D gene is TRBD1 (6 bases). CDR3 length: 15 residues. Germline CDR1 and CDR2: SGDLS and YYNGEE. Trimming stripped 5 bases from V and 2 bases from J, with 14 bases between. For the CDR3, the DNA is TGTGCCAGCAGTGGGGGCATCGGGGCCTACAATGAGCAGTTCTTC. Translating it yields CASSGGIGAYNEQFF.

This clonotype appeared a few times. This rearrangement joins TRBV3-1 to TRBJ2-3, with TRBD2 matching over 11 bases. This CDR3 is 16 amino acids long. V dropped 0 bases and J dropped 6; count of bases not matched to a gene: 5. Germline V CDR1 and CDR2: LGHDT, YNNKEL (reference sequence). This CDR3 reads CASSQETSGTEDTQYF. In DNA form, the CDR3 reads TGTGCCAGCAGCCAAGAGACTAGCGGGACCGAGGATACGCAGTATTTT.